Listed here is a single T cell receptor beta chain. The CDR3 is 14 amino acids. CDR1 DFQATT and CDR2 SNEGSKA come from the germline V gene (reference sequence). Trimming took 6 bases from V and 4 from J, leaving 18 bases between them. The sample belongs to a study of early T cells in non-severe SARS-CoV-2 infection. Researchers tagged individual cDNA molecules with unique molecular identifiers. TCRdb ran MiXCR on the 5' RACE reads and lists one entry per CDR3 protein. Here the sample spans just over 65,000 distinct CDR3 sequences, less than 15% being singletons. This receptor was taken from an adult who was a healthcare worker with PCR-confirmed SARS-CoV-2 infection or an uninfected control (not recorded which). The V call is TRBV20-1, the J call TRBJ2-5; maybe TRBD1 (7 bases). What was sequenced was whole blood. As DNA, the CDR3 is TGCAGTGCCTTCCCACACAGGGGAGGAGAGACCCAGTACTTC. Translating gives CSAFPHRGGETQYF.